The 29 T cell receptor beta chains listed next were all sequenced from one sample in a study of Graves' ophthalmopathy and Graves' hyperthyroidism. RNA served as the template for amplifying TCR beta CDR3 regions. The library came from an HTBI-primed first-round RT-PCR and a second-round multiplex PCR. Via MiXCR, TCRdb re-called the multiplex PCR reads, giving one row per CDR3 protein. The repertoire holds over 500,000 distinct CDR3 sequences, with around a fifth as singletons. The sequenced material came from peripheral blood. The receptor set was obtained from a woman aged 18-29 years with stable Graves' hyperthyroidism. Some clones in this sample may be carry-over from other donors' samples.

This clonotype has ten or more counts. This chain joins TRBV6-2 or TRBV6-3 and TRBJ1-2; D not certain. The CDR3 extends over 13 amino acids. Trimming stripped 7 bases from V and 3 bases from J, with 12 bases between. Germline CDR1 is MNHEY and CDR2 is SVGEGT. The CDR3 loop is CASTESVYYGYTF. The DNA of the CDR3 is TGTGCCAGCACTGAAAGCGTTTACTATGGCTACACCTTC.

V gene TRBV4-1 combines with J gene TRBJ1-5; a weak D match, TRBD1 (6 bases). The CDR3 contains 17 residues. The V end lost 3 bases, the J end lost 0 bases, and 15 bases lay between the germline ends. From germline, CDR1 is MGHRA and CDR2 YSYEKL. In DNA form, the CDR3 reads TGCGCCAGCAGCCATCCCGGGGGCCAGCTTAGCAATCAGCCCCAGCATTTT. Translation: CASSHPGGQLSNQPQHF.

This clonotype appeared a few times. The rearrangement uses TRBV12-3 or TRBV12-4 and TRBJ2-5, with 9 nucleotides matching TRBD2. The V and J ends lost 5 bases and 2 bases, in that order; junction bases with no gene match: 9. There are 16 residues in the CDR3. The CDR3 sequence is CASSTGLAITQETQYF. CDR3 coding DNA: TGTGCCAGCAGTACCGGACTAGCGATAACTCAAGAGACCCAGTACTTC.

V is TRBV5-1 and J is TRBJ1-5; maybe TRBD1 (5 bases). The CDR3 loop spans 14 amino acids. Germline values: CDR1 SGHRS, CDR2 YFSETQ. V gave up 3 bases and J gave up 0 bases, with 7 bases separating them. The CDR3 is CASSWTLSNQPQHF. In DNA form, the CDR3 reads TGCGCCAGCAGCTGGACACTTAGCAATCAGCCCCAGCATTTT.

This clonotype was found many times. This sequence joins TRBV7-3 and TRBJ2-7; D is tentatively TRBD1 or TRBD2 (5 bases each). This CDR3 region has 20 residues. Between the trimmed V and J ends, which lost 0 bases and 0 bases, there was a span of 24 bases. The germline V gene encodes CDR1 SGHTA and CDR2 FQGTGA. The CDR3 DNA follows: TGTGCCAGCAGCTTAACCCCTCGGGACGACTATAAGGGTAGCTCCTACGAGCAGTACTTC. Protein: CASSLTPRDDYKGSSYEQYF.

The chain employs TRBV28 and TRBJ1-2, with TRBD1 matching over 10 bases. CDR3 size: 14 residues. Germline V lookup: CDR1 MDHEN, CDR2 SYDVKM. V lost 2 bases and J lost 7; bases outside the gene matches: 4. CDR3: CASSLADRGFGYTF. In DNA form, the CDR3 reads TGTGCCAGCAGTTTAGCGGACAGGGGGTTTGGCTACACCTTC.

The gene calls are TRBV13 and TRBJ1-1, with TRBD1 identical over 9 bases. Germline CDR1 is PRHDT and CDR2 is FYEKMQ (reference sequence). This CDR3 has 16 amino acids. V dropped 3 bases and J dropped 3; count of bases not matched to a gene: 8. DNA for the CDR3: TGTGCCAGCAGCTTCCGGACAGGGGCCTGGGACACTGAAGCTTTCTTT. Protein sequence: CASSFRTGAWDTEAFF. Supplemented by reference TRBV13 and TRBJ1-1, the full variable domain reads AAGVIQSPRHLIKEKRETATLKCYPIPRHDTVYWYQQGPGQDPQFLISFYEKMQSDKGSIPDRFSAQQFSDYHSELNMSSLELGDSALYFCASSFRTGAWDTEAFFGQGTRLTVV.

This clonotype was counted many times. V gene TRBV14 combines with J gene TRBJ1-1, with no clear D. The CDR3 is made up of 14 amino acids. The V gene's germline CDR1 is SGHDN and CDR2 FVKESK. Trimming took off 3 bases at V and 1 base at J, with 9 bases between the two ends. In nucleotides, the CDR3 is TGTGCCAGCAGCCACCCGGCCCAGAACACTGAAGCTTTCTTT. It encodes CASSHPAQNTEAFF.

This clonotype was observed a handful of times. This may be a read error: a much more frequent sequence differs by one nucleotide. V gene TRBV7-2 combines with J gene TRBJ1-3; D unclear. This CDR3 region has 16 residues. The germline CDR1 and CDR2 sequences are SGHTA and FQGNSA. CDR3 sequence: CASSLGPRHSGNTICF. For the CDR3, the DNA is TGTGCCAGCAGCTTAGGGCCAAGACACTCTGGAAACACCATATGTTTT.

This clonotype was detected ten times or more. The chain carries TRBV12-3 or TRBV12-4 and TRBJ1-1; D call uncertain. V was pared by 3 bases and J by 0 bases, with 5 bases between. The CDR3 totals 13 residues. This CDR3 reads CASSFLVNTEAFF. CDR3 DNA: TGTGCCAGCAGTTTCTTGGTGAACACTGAAGCTTTCTTT.

This clonotype was seen repeatedly, ten times or more. The chain links TRBV10-2 to TRBJ2-5; D gene ambiguous. Trimming took 5 bases from V and 1 from J, leaving 8 bases between them. The CDR3 contains 13 residues. Germline CDR1 WSHSY, CDR2 SAAADI. Written as DNA, the CDR3 is TGCGCCAGCAGTAGTAGGCGCCAAGAGACCCAGTACTTC. Its translation: CASSSRRQETQYF.

This clonotype appeared many times. The CDR3 sequence: CASSFTGGEQPQHF. CDR3 bases: TGTGCCAGCAGTTTTACAGGGGGCGAACAGCCCCAGCATTTT. The chain recombines TRBV6-5 with TRBJ1-5; TRBD1 matches 9 bases. The CDR3 has 14 amino acids. V was clipped by 4 bases and J by 7 bases; unmatched bases: 5. In germline, CDR1 is MNHEY, CDR2 SVGAGI.

The chain couples TRBV12-3 or TRBV12-4 to TRBJ2-7, with 7 bases identical to TRBD1. With V trimmed by 2 bases and J by 0 bases, 10 bases remained unmatched. CDR3 length: 17 residues. CDR3: CASSLLLLGQDSYEQYF. CDR3 DNA: TGTGCCAGCAGTTTACTTTTACTCGGACAGGACTCCTACGAGCAGTACTTC.

In its sample, this clonotype was seen many times. V is TRBV11-2 and J is TRBJ2-5; weak D call: TRBD1 (5 bases). Germline CDR1 is SGHAT and CDR2 is FQNNGV. Trimming left V 6 bases short and J 2 bases short, with 10 bases between. This CDR3 is 13 amino acids long. CDR3 residues: CASSAGYQETQYF. The CDR3 region has the DNA TGTGCCAGCAGTGCAGGGTATCAAGAGACCCAGTACTTC.

This clonotype was seen at least ten times. The J gene is TRBJ2-7, the V gene TRBV12-3 or TRBV12-4, with D perhaps TRBD2 (5 bases). The ends were cut back, 2 bases at V and 9 bases at J, with 8 bases in the middle. CDR3 length: 11 residues. In DNA, the CDR3 is TGTGCCAGCAGTTTAACTGAGGGGCAGTACTTC. As protein: CASSLTEGQYF.

The table lists this clonotype with many counts. The genes are TRBV10-2 and TRBJ1-2; D uncertain. Germline V gene sequence: CDR1 WSHSY, CDR2 SAAADI. V lost 4 bases and J 0 bases, leaving 6 bases between the germline ends. The length of the CDR3 is 13 residues. CDR3 residues: CASSAYPNYGYTF. In DNA form, the CDR3 reads TGCGCCAGCAGTGCCTACCCTAACTATGGCTACACCTTC.

The chain couples TRBV6-2 or TRBV6-3 to TRBJ1-5; no clear D. The CDR3 loop spans 17 amino acids. Germline V gene lookup returns CDR1 MNHEY and CDR2 SVGEGT. The ends were cut back, 6 bases at V and 4 bases at J, with 22 bases in the middle. The DNA of the CDR3 is TGTGCCAGCAGCAATAATAAGGCAGTGGTTAGAAATCAGCCCCAGCATTTT. Protein: CASSNNKAVVRNQPQHF.

This clonotype was recorded many times. The gene calls are TRBV28 and TRBJ2-4, with TRBD1 matching 9 bases. Germline trimming cut 5 bases from V and 4 bases from J; bases unmatched to any gene: 3. In germline, CDR1 is MDHEN, CDR2 SYDVKM. CDR3 length: 14 amino acids. CDR3 in amino acids: CASSGGTGKNIQYF. The DNA for the CDR3 is TGTGCCAGCAGTGGCGGGACAGGGAAAAACATTCAGTACTTC.

This clonotype was seen at least ten times. This rearrangement joins TRBV6-1 to TRBJ1-2; no reliable D call. Germline V lookup: CDR1 MNHNS, CDR2 SASEGT. This CDR3 has 12 amino acids. V lost 2 bases to trimming and J lost 1 base, with 2 bases between them. CDR3 DNA sequence: TGTGCCAGCAGTGAACATAACTATGGCTACACCTTC. It is translated as CASSEHNYGYTF.

At least ten counts were recorded for this clonotype. The J gene is TRBJ1-3, the V gene TRBV12-3 or TRBV12-4; D unclear. V was pared by 2 bases and J by 0 bases, with 5 bases between. The length of the CDR3 is 14 residues. This chain's CDR3 is CASSLYSSGNTIYF. The CDR3 DNA reads TGTGCCAGCAGTTTATATAGCTCTGGAAACACCATATATTTT.

This clonotype was recorded at least ten times. The chain couples TRBV28 to TRBJ2-7; TRBD2 agrees at 8 bases. The germline V gene encodes CDR1 MDHEN and CDR2 SYDVKM. V lost 4 bases, J lost 4 bases, and 9 bases stayed unmatched. The CDR3 consists of 15 residues. This chain's CDR3 is CASSSLAAYLYEQYF. CDR3 coding DNA: TGTGCCAGCAGTTCACTAGCGGCCTACCTTTACGAGCAGTACTTC.

CDR3 bases: TGTGCCACCTTCGCTTCCGGGGAGGTAAAGACCCAGTACTTC. Translation gives CATFASGEVKTQYF. The rearrangement joins TRBV28 to TRBJ2-5, with D maybe TRBD2 (6 bases). The germline V and J ends were trimmed by 10 bases and 6 bases, with 21 bases remaining between them. This CDR3 contains 14 residues. Germline V gene sequence: CDR1 MDHEN, CDR2 SYDVKM.

This clonotype was counted once. This chain uses TRBV12-3 or TRBV12-4 with TRBJ2-7; D remains ambiguous. V shed 5 bases and J shed 1 base, with 9 bases lying between them. The CDR3 has 13 amino acids. For the CDR3, the DNA is TGTGCCAGCAGTCCCAGTCCTTCCTACGAGCAGTACTTC. Protein: CASSPSPSYEQYF.

Comment on this clonotype: A clone one base away is much larger, so this may be a read error. The chain links TRBV10-3 to TRBJ1-5, with TRBD1 matching 10 bases. The end of the DNA fits TRBJ2-3 better, so the J call may be wrong. CDR3 length: 15 residues. Germline-derived CDR1 and CDR2 are ENHRY and SYGVKD. In DNA form, the CDR3 reads TGTGCCATCAGTGACGACAGGGGGCGAAATCAGCCCCAGTATTTT. Encoded protein: CAISDDRGRNQPQYF.

This clonotype has ten or more counts. The V gene is TRBV19, the J gene TRBJ1-5; D gene ambiguous. The V end was cut by 3 bases, the J end by 1 base, with 10 bases between. The CDR3 contains 15 residues. CDR1 is LNHDA, CDR2 SQIVND, per germline (reference sequence). The CDR3 protein is CASSIGSGSNQPQHF. The CDR3 coding sequence is TGTGCCAGTAGTATCGGGTCGGGAAGCAATCAGCCCCAGCATTTT.

Many counts were recorded for this clonotype. This sequence joins TRBV6-2 or TRBV6-3 and TRBJ1-5; tentatively, D is TRBD1 (6 bases). Trimming left V 0 bases short and J 2 bases short, with 17 bases between. The germline gives CDR1 MNHEY, CDR2 SVGEGT. The CDR3 is 18 amino acids. DNA for the CDR3: TGTGCCAGCAGTTACTCGTCTCGGGACAAAGTTGGCAATCAGCCCCAGCATTTT. Its translation: CASSYSSRDKVGNQPQHF.

This clonotype was detected a few times. The chain links TRBV30 to TRBJ1-1; D is uncertain. Between the trimmed V and J ends, which lost 3 bases and 7 bases, there was a span of 12 bases. The CDR3 contains 12 residues. CDR1 GTSNPN and CDR2 SVGIG come from the germline V gene (reference sequence). CDR3 nucleotide sequence: TGTGCCTGGAGGGCTACTTCAAGTGAAGCTTTCTTT. This codes for CAWRATSSEAFF.

This clonotype was counted at least ten times. The rearrangement links TRBV28 to TRBJ2-3; TRBD1 might be the D (6 bases). Germline lookup yields CDR1 MDHEN and CDR2 SYDVKM. The V and J ends lost 11 bases and 3 bases respectively, with 33 bases between them. The CDR3 consists of 19 residues. CDR3 DNA sequence: TGTGCCTCAAGCAGACGGACAGATGGACCTCCCGTTTGGACAGATACGCAGTATTTT. This codes for CASSRRTDGPPVWTDTQYF.

Ten or more counts support this clonotype. V and J are TRBV19 and TRBJ2-2; 7 nucleotides agree with TRBD1. The CDR3 covers 14 residues. The germline CDR1 and CDR2 sequences are LNHDA and SQIVND (reference sequence). Losses at the gene ends were 3 bases for V and 7 bases for J; bases not matched to a gene: 5. CDR3 nucleotides: TGTGCCAGTAGTATTGCGCAGGGGGACGGGGAGCTGTTTTTT. Translation: CASSIAQGDGELFF. Complete variable domain (other parts from reference TRBV19 and TRBJ2-2): DGGITQSPKYLFRKEGQNVTLSCEQNLNHDAMYWYRQDPGQGLRLIYYSQIVNDFQKGDIAEGYSVSREKKESFPLTVTSAQKNPTAFYLCASSIAQGDGELFFGEGSRLTVL.